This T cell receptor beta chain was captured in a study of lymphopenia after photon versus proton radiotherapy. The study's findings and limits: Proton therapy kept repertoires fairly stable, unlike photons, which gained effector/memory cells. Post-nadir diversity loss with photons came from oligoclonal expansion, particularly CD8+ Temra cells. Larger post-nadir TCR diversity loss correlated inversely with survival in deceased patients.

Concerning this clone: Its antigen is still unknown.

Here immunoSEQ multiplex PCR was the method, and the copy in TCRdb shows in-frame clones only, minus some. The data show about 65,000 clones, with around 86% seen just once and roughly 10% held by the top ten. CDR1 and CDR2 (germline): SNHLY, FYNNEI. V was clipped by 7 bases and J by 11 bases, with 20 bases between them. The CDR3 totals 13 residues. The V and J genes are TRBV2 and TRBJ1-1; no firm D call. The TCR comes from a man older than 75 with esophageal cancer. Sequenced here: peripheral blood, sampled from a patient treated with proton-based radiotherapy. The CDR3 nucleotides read TGTGCCAGCAATGAGGGCAGCCCCTGGGAGGCTTTCTTT. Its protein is CASNEGSPWEAFF.